This is a list of T cell receptor beta chains from one sample in a study of T cells after yellow fever vaccination. TCRdb itself ran the 5' RACE reads through MiXCR, one entry per CDR3 protein. The profile shows hundreds of thousands of distinct CDR3 sequences, around 12% of them singletons. The sample in question was PBMCs, obtained on the day of the yellow fever booster vaccination. The receptors originated from a man aged 25-40 years who received the YFV17D yellow fever vaccine. Both conserved end residues are trimmed from each CDR3.

V gene	CDR3 length	J gene	CDR3 protein
TRBV5-5	13	TRBJ2-1	ASAPGLDSYNEQF
TRBV20-1	16	TRBJ2-1	SARDGLAGGFSYNEQF
TRBV12-3/TRBV12-4	12	TRBJ1-5	ASSPRHSLRPQH
TRBV4-3	11	TRBJ2-7	ASSQPGEDEQY
TRBV5-4	14	TRBJ2-3	ASTSSGRAGTDTQY
TRBV7-9	14	TRBJ2-3	ASSRPPDSSTDTQY
TRBV5-1	12	TRBJ1-1	ASSPPGANTEAF
TRBV6-5	12	TRBJ2-3	ASSSRTGEDTQY
TRBV7-9	13	TRBJ2-5	ASSLRDRRGETQY
TRBV5-1	10	TRBJ2-7	ASGNSRDEQY
TRBV5-1	12	TRBJ1-4	ASSLGHGNEKLF
TRBV6-1	13	TRBJ2-5	ASSVDTYPQETQY
TRBV6-2/TRBV6-3	12	TRBJ1-5	ASSFRRGDQPQH
TRBV4-3	10	TRBJ1-5	ASSHPHQPQH
TRBV5-6	13	TRBJ2-5	ASSSTILGRETQY
TRBV5-1	12	TRBJ2-5	ASSSLRGQETQY